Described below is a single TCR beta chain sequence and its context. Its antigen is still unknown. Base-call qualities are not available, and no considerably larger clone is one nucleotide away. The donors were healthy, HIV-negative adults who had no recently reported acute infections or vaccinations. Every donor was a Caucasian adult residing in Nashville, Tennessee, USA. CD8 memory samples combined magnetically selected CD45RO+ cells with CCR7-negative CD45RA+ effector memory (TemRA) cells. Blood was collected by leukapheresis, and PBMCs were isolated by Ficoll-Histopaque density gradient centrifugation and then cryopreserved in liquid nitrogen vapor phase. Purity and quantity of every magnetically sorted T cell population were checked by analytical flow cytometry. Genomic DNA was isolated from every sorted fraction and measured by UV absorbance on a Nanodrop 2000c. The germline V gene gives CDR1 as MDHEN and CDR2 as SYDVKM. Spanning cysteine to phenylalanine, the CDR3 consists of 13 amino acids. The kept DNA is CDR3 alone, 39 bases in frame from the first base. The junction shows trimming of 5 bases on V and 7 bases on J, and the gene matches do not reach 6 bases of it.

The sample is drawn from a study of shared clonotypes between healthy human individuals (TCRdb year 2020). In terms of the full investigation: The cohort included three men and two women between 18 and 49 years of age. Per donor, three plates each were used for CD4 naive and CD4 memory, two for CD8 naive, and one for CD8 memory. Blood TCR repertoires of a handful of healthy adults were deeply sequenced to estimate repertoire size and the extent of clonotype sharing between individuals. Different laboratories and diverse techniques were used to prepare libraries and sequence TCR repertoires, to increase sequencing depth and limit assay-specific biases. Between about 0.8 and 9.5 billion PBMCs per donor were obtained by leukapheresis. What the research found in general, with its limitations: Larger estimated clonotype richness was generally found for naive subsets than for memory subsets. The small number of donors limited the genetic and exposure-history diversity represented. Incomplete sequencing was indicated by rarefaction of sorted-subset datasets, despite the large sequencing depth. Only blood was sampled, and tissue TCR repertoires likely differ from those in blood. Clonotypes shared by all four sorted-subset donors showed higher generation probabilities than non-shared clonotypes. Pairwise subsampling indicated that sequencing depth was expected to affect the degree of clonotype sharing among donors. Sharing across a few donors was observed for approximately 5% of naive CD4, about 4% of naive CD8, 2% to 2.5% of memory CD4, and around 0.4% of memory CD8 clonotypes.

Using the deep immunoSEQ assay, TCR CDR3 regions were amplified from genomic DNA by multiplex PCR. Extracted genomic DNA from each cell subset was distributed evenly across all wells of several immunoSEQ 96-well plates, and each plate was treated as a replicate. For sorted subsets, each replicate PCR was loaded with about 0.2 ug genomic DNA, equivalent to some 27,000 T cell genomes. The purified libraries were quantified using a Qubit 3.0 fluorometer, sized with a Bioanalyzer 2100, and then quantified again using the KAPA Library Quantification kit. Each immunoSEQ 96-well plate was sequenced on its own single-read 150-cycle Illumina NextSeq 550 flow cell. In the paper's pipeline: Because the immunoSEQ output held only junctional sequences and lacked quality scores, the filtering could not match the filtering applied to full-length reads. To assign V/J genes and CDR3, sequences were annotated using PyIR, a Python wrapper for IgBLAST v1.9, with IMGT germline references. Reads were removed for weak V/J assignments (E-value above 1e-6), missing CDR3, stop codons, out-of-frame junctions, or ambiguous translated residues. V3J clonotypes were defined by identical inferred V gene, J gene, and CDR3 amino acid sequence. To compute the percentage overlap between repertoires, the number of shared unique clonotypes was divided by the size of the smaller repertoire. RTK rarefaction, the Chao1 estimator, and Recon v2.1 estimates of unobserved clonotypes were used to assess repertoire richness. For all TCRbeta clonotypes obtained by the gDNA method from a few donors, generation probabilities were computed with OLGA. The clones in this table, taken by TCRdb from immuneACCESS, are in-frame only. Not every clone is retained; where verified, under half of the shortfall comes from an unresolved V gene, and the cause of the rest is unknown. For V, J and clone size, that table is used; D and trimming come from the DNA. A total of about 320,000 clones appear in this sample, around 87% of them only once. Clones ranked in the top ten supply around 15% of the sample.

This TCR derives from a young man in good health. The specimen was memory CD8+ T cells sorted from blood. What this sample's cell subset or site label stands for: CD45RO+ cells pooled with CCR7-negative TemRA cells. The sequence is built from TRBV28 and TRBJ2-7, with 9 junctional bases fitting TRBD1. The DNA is TGTGCCAGCAGTGGGACAGGGATGAAAGAGCAGTACTTC. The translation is CASSGTGMKEQYF.